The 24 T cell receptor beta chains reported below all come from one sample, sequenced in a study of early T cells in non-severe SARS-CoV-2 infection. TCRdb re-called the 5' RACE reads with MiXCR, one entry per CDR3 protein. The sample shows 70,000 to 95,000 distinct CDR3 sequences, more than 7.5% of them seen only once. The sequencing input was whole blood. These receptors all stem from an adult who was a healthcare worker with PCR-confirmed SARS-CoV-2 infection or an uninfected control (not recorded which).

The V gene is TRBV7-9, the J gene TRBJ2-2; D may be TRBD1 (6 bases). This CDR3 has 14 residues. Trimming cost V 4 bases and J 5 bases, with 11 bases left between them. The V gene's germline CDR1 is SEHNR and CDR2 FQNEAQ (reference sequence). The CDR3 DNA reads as TGTGCCAGCAGCTGGGGCAGGGGAACCGGGGAGCTGTTTTTT. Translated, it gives CASSWGRGTGELFF. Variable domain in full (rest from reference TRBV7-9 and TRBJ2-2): DTGVSQNPRHKITKRGQNVTFRCDPISEHNRLYWYRQTLGQGPEFLTYFQNEAQLEKSRLLSDRFSAERPKGSFSTLEIQRTEQGDSAMYLCASSWGRGTGELFFGEGSRLTVL.

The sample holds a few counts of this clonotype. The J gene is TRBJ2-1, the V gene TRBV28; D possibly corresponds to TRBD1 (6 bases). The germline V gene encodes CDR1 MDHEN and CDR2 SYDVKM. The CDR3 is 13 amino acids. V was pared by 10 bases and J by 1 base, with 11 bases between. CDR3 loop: CATQGRSYNEQFF. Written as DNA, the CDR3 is TGTGCCACTCAGGGGCGGTCCTACAATGAGCAGTTCTTC.

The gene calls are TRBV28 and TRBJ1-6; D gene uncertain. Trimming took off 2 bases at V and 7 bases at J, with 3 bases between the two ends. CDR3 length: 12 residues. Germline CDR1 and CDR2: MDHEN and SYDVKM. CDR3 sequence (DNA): TGTGCCAGCAGTTTAGGCAATTCACCCCTCCACTTT. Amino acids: CASSLGNSPLHF.

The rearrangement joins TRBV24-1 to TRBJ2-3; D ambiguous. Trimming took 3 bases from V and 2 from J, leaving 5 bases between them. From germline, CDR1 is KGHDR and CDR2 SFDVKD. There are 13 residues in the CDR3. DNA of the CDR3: TGTGCCACCAGTGATACGGACACAGATACGCAGTATTTT. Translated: CATSDTDTDTQYF.

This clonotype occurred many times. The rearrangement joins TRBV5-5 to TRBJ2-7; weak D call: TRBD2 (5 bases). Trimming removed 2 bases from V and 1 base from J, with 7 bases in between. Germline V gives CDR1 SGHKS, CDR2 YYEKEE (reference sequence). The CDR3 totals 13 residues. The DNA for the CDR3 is TGTGCCAGCAGCTTCGGACTTTCCTACGAGCAGTACTTC. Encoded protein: CASSFGLSYEQYF.

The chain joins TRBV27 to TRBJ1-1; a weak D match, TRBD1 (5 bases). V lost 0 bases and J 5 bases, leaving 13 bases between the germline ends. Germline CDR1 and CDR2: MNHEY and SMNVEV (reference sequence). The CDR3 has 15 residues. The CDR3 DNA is TGTGCCAGCAGTTTATCCGGGGGAAGGATTACTGAAGCTTTCTTT. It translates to CASSLSGGRITEAFF.

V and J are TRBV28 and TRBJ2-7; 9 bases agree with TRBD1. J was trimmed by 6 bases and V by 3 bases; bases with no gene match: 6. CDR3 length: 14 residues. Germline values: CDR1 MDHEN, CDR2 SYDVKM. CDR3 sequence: CASSFGTGLGEQYF. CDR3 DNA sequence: TGTGCCAGCAGTTTCGGGACAGGGTTGGGCGAGCAGTACTTC.

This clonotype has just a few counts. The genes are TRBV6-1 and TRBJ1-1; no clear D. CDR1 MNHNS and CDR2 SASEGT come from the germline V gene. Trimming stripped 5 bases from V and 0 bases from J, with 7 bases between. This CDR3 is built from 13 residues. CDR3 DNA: TGTGCCAGCAGTACGACGGTGAACACTGAAGCTTTCTTT. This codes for CASSTTVNTEAFF.

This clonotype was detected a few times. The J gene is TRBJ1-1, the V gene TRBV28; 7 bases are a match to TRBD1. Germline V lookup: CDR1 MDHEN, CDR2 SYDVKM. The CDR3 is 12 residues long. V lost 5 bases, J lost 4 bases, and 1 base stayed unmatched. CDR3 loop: CASSAGGTEAFF. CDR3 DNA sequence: TGTGCCAGCAGTGCAGGGGGCACTGAAGCTTTCTTT.

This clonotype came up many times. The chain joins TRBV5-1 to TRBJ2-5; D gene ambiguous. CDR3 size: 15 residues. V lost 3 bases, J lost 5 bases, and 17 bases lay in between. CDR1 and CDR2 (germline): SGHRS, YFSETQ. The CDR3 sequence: CASSSGSRASETQYF. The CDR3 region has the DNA TGCGCCAGCAGCTCCGGTAGCCGGGCATCGGAGACCCAGTACTTC.

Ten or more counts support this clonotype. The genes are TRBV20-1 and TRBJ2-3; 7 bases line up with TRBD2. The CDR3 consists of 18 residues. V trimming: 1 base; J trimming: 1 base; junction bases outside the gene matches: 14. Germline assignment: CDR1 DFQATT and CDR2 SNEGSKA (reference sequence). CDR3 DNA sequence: TGCAGTGCTAGAGCCGGTGGGCGGGGGTCGGGCCGCACAGATACGCAGTATTTT. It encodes CSARAGGRGSGRTDTQYF.

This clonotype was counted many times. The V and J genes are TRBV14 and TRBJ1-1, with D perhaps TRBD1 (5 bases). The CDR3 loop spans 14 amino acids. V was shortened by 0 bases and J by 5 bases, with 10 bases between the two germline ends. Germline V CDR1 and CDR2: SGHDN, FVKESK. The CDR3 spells CASSQDGPGTEAFF. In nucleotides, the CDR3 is TGTGCCAGCAGCCAAGATGGGCCAGGGACTGAAGCTTTCTTT.

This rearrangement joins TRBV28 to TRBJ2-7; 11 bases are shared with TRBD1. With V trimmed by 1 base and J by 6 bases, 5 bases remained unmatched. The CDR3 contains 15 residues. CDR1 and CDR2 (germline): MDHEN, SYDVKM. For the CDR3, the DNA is TGTGCCAGCAGTTTATCACCGGGGACAGGGGGCGAGCAGTACTTC. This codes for CASSLSPGTGGEQYF.

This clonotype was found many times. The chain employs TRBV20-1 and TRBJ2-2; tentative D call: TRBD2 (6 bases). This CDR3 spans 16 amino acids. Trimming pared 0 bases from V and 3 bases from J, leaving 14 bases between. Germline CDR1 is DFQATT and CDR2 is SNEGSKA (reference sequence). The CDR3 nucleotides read TGCAGTGCTAGAGATCAAGGGCGGGGCGACACCGGGGAGCTGTTTTTT. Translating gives CSARDQGRGDTGELFF.

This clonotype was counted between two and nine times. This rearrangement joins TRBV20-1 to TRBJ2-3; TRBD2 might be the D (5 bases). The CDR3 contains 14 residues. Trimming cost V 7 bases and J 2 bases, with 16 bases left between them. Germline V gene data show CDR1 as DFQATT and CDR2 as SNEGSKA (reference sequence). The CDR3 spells CSVILPGNTDTQYF. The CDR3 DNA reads TGCAGTGTCATACTACCCGGGAACACAGATACGCAGTATTTT.

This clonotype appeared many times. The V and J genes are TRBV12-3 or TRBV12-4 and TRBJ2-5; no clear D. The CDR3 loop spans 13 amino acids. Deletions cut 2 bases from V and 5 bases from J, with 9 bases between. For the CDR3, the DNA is TGTGCCAGCAGTTTATCTGGGGTGGAGACCCAGTACTTC. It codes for CASSLSGVETQYF.

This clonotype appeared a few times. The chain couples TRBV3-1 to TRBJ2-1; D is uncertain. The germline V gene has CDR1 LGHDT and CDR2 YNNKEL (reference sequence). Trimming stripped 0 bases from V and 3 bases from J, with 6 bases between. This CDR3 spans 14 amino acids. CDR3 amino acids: CASSQDIFYNEQFF. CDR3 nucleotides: TGTGCCAGCAGCCAAGATATCTTCTACAATGAGCAGTTCTTC.

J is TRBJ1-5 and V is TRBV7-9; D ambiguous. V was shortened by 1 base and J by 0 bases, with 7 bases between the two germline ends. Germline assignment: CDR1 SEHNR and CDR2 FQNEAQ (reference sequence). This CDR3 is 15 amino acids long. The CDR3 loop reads CASSLGGGSNQPQHF. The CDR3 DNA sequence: TGTGCCAGCAGCTTAGGGGGTGGTAGCAATCAGCCCCAGCATTTT.

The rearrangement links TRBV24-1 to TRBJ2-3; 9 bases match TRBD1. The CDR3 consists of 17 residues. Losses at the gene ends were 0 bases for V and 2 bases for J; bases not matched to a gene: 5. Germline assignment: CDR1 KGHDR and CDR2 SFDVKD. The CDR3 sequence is CATSDLGQGLNTDTQYF. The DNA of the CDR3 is TGTGCCACCAGTGATTTGGGACAGGGGCTAAACACAGATACGCAGTATTTT.

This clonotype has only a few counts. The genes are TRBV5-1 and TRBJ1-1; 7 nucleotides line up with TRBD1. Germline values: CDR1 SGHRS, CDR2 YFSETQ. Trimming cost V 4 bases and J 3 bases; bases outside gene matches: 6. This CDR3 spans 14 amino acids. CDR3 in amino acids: CASSANRGDTEAFF. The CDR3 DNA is TGCGCCAGCAGCGCCAACAGGGGCGACACTGAAGCTTTCTTT.

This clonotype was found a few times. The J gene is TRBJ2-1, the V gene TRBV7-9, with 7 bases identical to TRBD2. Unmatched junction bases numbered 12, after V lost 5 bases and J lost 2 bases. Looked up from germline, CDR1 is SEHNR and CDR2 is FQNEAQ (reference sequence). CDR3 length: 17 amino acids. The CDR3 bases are TGTGCCAGCAGCGCCAAAGTCGCGGGAGCCCCCTACAATGAGCAGTTCTTC. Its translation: CASSAKVAGAPYNEQFF.

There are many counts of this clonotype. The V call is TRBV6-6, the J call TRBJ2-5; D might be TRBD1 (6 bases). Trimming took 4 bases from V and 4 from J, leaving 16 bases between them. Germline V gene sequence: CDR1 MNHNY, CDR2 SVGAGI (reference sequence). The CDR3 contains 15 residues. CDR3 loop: CASSSASRGRETQYF. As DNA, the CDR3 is TGTGCCAGCAGTTCTGCCTCCAGGGGACGAGAGACCCAGTACTTC.

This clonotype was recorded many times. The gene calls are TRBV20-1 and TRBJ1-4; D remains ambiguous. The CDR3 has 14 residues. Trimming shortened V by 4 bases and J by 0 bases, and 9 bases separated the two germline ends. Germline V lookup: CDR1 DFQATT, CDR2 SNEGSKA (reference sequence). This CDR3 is CSAKFIATNEKLFF. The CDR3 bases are TGCAGTGCTAAGTTCATTGCAACTAATGAAAAACTGTTTTTT.

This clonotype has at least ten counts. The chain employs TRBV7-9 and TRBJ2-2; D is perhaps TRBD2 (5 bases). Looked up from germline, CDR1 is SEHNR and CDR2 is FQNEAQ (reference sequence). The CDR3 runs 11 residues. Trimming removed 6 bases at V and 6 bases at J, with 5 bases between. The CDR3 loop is CASRLAGELFF. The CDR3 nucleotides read TGTGCCAGCAGACTAGCCGGGGAGCTGTTTTTT.